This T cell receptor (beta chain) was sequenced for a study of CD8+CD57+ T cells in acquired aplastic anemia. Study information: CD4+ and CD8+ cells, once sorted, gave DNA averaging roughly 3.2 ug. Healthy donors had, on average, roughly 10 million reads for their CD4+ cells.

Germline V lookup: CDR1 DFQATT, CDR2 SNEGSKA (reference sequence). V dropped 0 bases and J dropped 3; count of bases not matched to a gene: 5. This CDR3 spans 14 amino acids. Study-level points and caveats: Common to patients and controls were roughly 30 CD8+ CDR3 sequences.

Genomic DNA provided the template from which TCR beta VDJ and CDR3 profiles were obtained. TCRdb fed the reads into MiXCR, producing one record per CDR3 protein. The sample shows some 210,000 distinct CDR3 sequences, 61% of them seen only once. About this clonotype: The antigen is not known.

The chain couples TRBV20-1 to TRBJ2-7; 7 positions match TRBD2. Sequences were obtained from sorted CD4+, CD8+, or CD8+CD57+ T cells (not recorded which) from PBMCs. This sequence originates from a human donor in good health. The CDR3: CSARDPGGYYEQYF. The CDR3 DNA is TGCAGTGCTAGAGACCCGGGGGGTTACTACGAGCAGTACTTC.